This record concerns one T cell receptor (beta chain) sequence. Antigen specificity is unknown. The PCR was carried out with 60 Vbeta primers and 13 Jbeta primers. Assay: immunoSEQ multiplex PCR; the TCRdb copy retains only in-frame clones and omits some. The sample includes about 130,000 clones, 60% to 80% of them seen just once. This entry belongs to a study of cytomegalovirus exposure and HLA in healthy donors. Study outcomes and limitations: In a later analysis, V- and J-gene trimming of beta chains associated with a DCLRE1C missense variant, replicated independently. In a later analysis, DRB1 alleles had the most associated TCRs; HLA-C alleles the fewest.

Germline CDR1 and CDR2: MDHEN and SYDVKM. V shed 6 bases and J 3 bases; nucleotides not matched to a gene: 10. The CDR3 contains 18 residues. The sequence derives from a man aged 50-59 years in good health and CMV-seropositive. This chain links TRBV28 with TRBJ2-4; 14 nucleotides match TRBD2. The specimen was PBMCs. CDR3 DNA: TGTGCCAGCAGACCCGGGCGACTAGCGGGAGGGATCAAAAACATTCAGTACTTC. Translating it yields CASRPGRLAGGIKNIQYF.